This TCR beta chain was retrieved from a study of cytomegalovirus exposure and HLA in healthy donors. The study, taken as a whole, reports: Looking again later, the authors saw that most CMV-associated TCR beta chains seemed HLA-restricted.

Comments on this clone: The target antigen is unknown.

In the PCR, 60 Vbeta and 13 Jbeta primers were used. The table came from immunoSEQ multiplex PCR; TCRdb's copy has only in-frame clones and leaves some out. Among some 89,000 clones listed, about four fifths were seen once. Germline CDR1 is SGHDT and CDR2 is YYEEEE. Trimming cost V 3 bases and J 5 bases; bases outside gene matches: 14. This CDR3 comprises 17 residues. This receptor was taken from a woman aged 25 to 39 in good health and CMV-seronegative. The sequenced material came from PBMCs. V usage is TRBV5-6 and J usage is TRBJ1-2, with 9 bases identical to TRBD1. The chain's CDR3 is CASSSYRGHTSRYGYTF. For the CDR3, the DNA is TGTGCCAGCAGCTCCTACAGGGGGCATACGAGTAGGTATGGCTACACCTTC.